This T cell receptor (beta chain) was observed in a study of T cell responses to AZD1222 COVID-19 vaccine. General study findings and limits: After the peak T cell response, and only then, were repertoires sampled. Breadth and depth of Spike-specific TCRs rose after two AZD1222 doses. White British donors predominated, females outnumbered males, and clonal diversity was possibly underestimated.

In the case of this clone: Antigen specificity is unknown.

Pooled in the analysis were second doses at about 4 or about 12 weeks. Assay used: immunoSEQ multiplex PCR; TCRdb lists only in-frame clones, some missing. The table includes about 120,000 clones, about 90% detected once. This sample comprised peripheral blood, obtained 28 days after the second AZD1222 dose. This TCR was sampled from an adult who received the AZD1222 COVID-19 vaccine.

CDR3 sequence (DNA): TGTGCCAGTTCAGGAAGGGGGTACACTGAAGCTTTCTTT. Amino acid sequence: CASSGRGYTEAFF. The rearrangement uses TRBV28 and TRBJ1-1, with D tentatively TRBD1 (6 bases). V gave up 9 bases and J gave up 3 bases, with 14 bases separating them. The CDR3 has 13 amino acids. Germline V gene lookup returns CDR1 MDHEN and CDR2 SYDVKM.